The 22 T cell receptor beta chains below were found in one sample sequenced in a study of T cells in Graves' hyperthyroidism and ophthalmopathy. RNA transcripts served as the template for amplifying TCR beta CDR3 regions. With the HTBI primer set, the TCR CDR3 went through a first round of RT-PCR. TCRdb independently ran MiXCR on the multiplex PCR reads; one entry per CDR3 protein. The table has 500,000 to 550,000 distinct CDR3 sequences, less than 25% seen once; the top ten hold less than 30%. Specimen: blood. These receptors all stem from a young man with Graves' hyperthyroidism.

This clonotype was recorded at least ten times. This chain's CDR3 is CASSTGQPNTEAFF. The DNA for the CDR3 is TGCGCCAGCAGCACGGGACAGCCGAACACTGAAGCTTTCTTT. V is TRBV5-1 and J is TRBJ1-1, with 7 nucleotides matching TRBD1. The CDR3 runs to 14 residues. Germline lookup yields CDR1 SGHRS and CDR2 YFSETQ. The V gene end was trimmed by 4 bases and the J gene end by 1 base; junction bases not matched to a gene: 4.

The chain has TRBV27 and TRBJ1-2, with D perhaps matching TRBD1 (6 bases). Per the germline V gene, CDR1 is MNHEY and CDR2 is SMNVEV (reference sequence). The CDR3 runs to 15 residues. V lost 0 bases and J 4 bases, leaving 12 bases between the germline ends. CDR3 sequence reads: CASSLSNGQLYGYTF. Here the CDR3 DNA reads TGTGCCAGCAGTTTATCGAACGGACAGCTCTATGGCTACACCTTC.

This clonotype was seen repeatedly, ten times or more. This may arise from a read error, as a much more abundant clone is one base away. The gene calls are TRBV12-3 or TRBV12-4 and TRBJ2-5; D is unresolved. Between the trimmed V and J ends, which lost 3 bases and 3 bases, there was a span of 8 bases. This CDR3 is built from 13 residues. The CDR3 DNA reads TGTGCCAGCAGTTTGAGCATGGAAGAGACCCAGTACTTC. Its translation: CASSLSMEETQYF.

The J gene is TRBJ2-7, the V gene TRBV14, with D tentatively TRBD2 (6 bases). The CDR3 is 12 residues long. CDR1 and CDR2 (germline): SGHDN, FVKESK. The ends were cut back, 0 bases at V and 10 bases at J, with 10 bases in the middle. The CDR3 reads CASSQEGGKQYF. DNA for the CDR3: TGTGCCAGCAGCCAAGAAGGCGGGAAACAGTACTTC. The variable domain in full, completed from reference TRBV14 and TRBJ2-7, reads EAGVTQFPSHSVIEKGQTVTLRCDPISGHDNLYWYRRVMGKEIKFLLHFVKESKQDESGMPNNRFLAERTGGTYSTLKVQPAELEDSGVYFCASSQEGGKQYFGPGTRLTVT.

This clonotype appeared many times. The chain links TRBV20-1 to TRBJ2-5; D might be TRBD1 or TRBD2, each matching 6 bases. The germline V and J ends were trimmed by 0 bases and 4 bases, with 15 bases remaining between them. Germline V gene lookup returns CDR1 DFQATT and CDR2 SNEGSKA (reference sequence). This CDR3 contains 15 residues. The CDR3 DNA is TGCAGTGCTAGAGATCCTAGGGGGGCCGGAGAGACCCAGTACTTC. It specifies CSARDPRGAGETQYF.

Many counts were recorded for this clonotype. DNA for the CDR3: TGCGCCAGCAGCCAAGTAGGGACCCGCCTTGGCTACACCTTC. Translation: CASSQVGTRLGYTF. This chain links TRBV4-1 with TRBJ1-2; TRBD1 is a possible D gene (5 bases). The germline V gene has CDR1 MGHRA and CDR2 YSYEKL. The CDR3 length is 14 residues. Trimming took off 1 base at V and 7 bases at J, with 13 bases between the two ends.

This clonotype showed up many times. The V call is TRBV28, the J call TRBJ1-1; tentatively, D is TRBD1 (6 bases). V lost 2 bases to trimming and J lost 0 bases, with 10 bases between them. Germline values: CDR1 MDHEN, CDR2 SYDVKM. The CDR3 totals 15 residues. CDR3 sequence reads: CASSLGQLMNTEAFF. CDR3 DNA: TGTGCCAGCAGTTTAGGACAGCTCATGAACACTGAAGCTTTCTTT. Based on the CDR3 plus reference TRBV28 and TRBJ1-1, the full variable domain is DVKVTQSSRYLVKRTGEKVFLECVQDMDHENMFWYRQDPGLGLRLIYFSYDVKMKEKGDIPEGYSVSREKKERFSLILESASTNQTSMYLCASSLGQLMNTEAFFGQGTRLTVV.

This clonotype is a singleton in its sample. This chain uses TRBV12-3 or TRBV12-4 with TRBJ1-6; D gene ambiguous. V was cut by 3 bases and J by 0 bases, with 6 bases left in between. This CDR3 is 15 amino acids long. The CDR3 sequence is CASSLGPSYNSPLHF. The CDR3 region has the DNA TGTGCCAGCAGTTTGGGCCCCTCCTATAATTCACCCCTCCACTTT.

The chain carries TRBV19 and TRBJ1-5, with D possibly TRBD1 on 5 matching bases. Germline V gene lookup returns CDR1 LNHDA and CDR2 SQIVND (reference sequence). The length of the CDR3 is 13 residues. With 6 bases removed from V and 9 bases from J, the gap between germline ends came to 15 bases. The CDR3 loop reads CASRRGELGPQHF. The DNA for the CDR3 is TGTGCCAGTAGACGAGGGGAGTTGGGGCCCCAGCATTTT.

The sample holds many counts of this clonotype. The chain uses TRBV6-5 and TRBJ1-1, with D tentatively TRBD1 (6 bases). The germline CDR1 and CDR2 sequences are MNHEY and SVGAGI. The CDR3 has 15 residues. The V and J ends lost 0 bases and 5 bases respectively, with 13 bases between them. Here the CDR3 reads CASSYSGEGETEAFF. The CDR3 coding sequence is TGTGCCAGCAGTTACTCCGGGGAGGGGGAAACTGAAGCTTTCTTT.

This clonotype came up once. This rearrangement joins TRBV6-2 or TRBV6-3 to TRBJ2-7; 7 nucleotides align to TRBD1. The CDR3 extends over 19 amino acids. With 9 bases clipped from V and 5 bases from J, the junction kept 28 bases outside the gene matches. CDR1 and CDR2 from the germline V gene are MNHEY and SVGEGT. The CDR3 region is CASSRPDRWTALLLNEQYF. CDR3 bases: TGTGCCAGTAGTCGCCCGGACAGGTGGACCGCTCTCCTTCTCAACGAGCAGTACTTC.

The sample holds many counts of this clonotype. CDR3 bases: TGTGCCAGTAGGTCCGCCCTGAACACTGAAGCTTTCTTT. Translated: CASRSALNTEAFF. The chain employs TRBV19 and TRBJ1-1; D remains unclear. V lost 6 bases, J lost 0 bases, and 8 bases lay in between. The CDR3 loop spans 13 amino acids. CDR1 is LNHDA, CDR2 SQIVND, per germline (reference sequence).

This clonotype was seen many times. V usage is TRBV12-3 or TRBV12-4 and J usage is TRBJ1-5; D uncertain. Trimming removed 0 bases at V and 5 bases at J, with 8 bases between. There are 14 residues in the CDR3. CDR3 sequence (DNA): TGTGCCAGCAGTTTAGCAGGCTTCTATCAGCCCCAGCATTTT. Its translation is CASSLAGFYQPQHF.

This clonotype came up many times. The rearrangement links TRBV10-3 to TRBJ1-5; D uncertain. The V and J ends lost 6 bases and 0 bases respectively, with 6 bases between them. This CDR3 has 13 residues. CDR1 is ENHRY, CDR2 SYGVKD, per germline. The CDR3 coding sequence is TGTGCCATCAGAGGAGATAGCAATCAGCCCCAGCATTTT. It is translated as CAIRGDSNQPQHF.

This clonotype was found many times. The genes are TRBV28 and TRBJ1-2; 7 positions match TRBD1. This CDR3 contains 16 residues. Germline V lookup: CDR1 MDHEN, CDR2 SYDVKM. J gave up 2 bases and V 5 bases, and 11 bases lay outside the gene matches. Here the CDR3 reads CASSLREGAGNYGYTF. In DNA form, the CDR3 reads TGTGCCAGCAGTCTTAGGGAGGGGGCCGGGAACTATGGCTACACCTTC.

This clonotype was seen at least ten times. The rearrangement joins TRBV4-1 to TRBJ2-7, with a possible D match to TRBD2 (6 bases). Germline CDR1 MGHRA, CDR2 YSYEKL. The CDR3 runs 14 residues. V gave up 1 base and J gave up 1 base, with 8 bases separating them. CDR3 residues: CASSQVGTSYEQYF. CDR3 nucleotide sequence: TGCGCCAGCAGCCAAGTTGGGACTTCCTACGAGCAGTACTTC.

This clonotype was picked up many times. The chain employs TRBV27 and TRBJ1-1; D might be TRBD1 (6 bases). Germline values: CDR1 MNHEY, CDR2 SMNVEV (reference sequence). This CDR3 has 14 residues. V was clipped by 6 bases and J by 1 base, with 12 bases between them. CDR3 DNA sequence: TGTGCCAGCAGGAGGGGGTCTTCGAACACTGAAGCTTTCTTT. Encoded protein: CASRRGSSNTEAFF.

This clonotype has at least ten counts. The chain combines TRBV12-3 or TRBV12-4 with TRBJ1-2; D unclear. Trimming removed 5 bases from V and 4 bases from J, with 8 bases in between. The CDR3 is made up of 12 amino acids. As DNA, the CDR3 is TGTGCCAGCAGTCGGACGTTCTATGGCTACACCTTC. It encodes CASSRTFYGYTF.

This clonotype was detected ten times or more. The chain couples TRBV20-1 to TRBJ2-2; no definite D call. Between the trimmed V and J ends, which lost 3 bases and 2 bases, there was a span of 7 bases. The V gene's germline CDR1 is DFQATT and CDR2 SNEGSKA (reference sequence). The CDR3 covers 13 residues. In DNA, the CDR3 is TGCAGTGCTAGGGGCCAAAACACCGGGGAGCTGTTTTTT. It translates to CSARGQNTGELFF.

There are many counts of this clonotype. This chain joins TRBV7-9 and TRBJ2-7, with D hard to call. Per the germline V gene, CDR1 is SEHNR and CDR2 is FQNEAQ (reference sequence). The CDR3 length is 13 residues. The V gene lost 4 bases and the J gene lost 7 bases, with 14 bases spanning the gap. CDR3 coding DNA: TGTGCCAGCAGCTCTGGCCCTACCGGGGAGCAGTACTTC. It yields the protein CASSSGPTGEQYF.

This chain links TRBV7-2 with TRBJ2-5, with 9 bases lining up with TRBD1. The CDR3 is 16 residues long. CDR1 is SGHTA, CDR2 FQGNSA, per germline. V lost 5 bases, J lost 13 bases, and 20 bases stayed unmatched. The CDR3 reads CASSLEDRGGLIQRYF. CDR3 in DNA: TGTGCCAGCAGCCTTGAGGACAGGGGCGGTTTAATACAACGGTACTTC.

As for this clonotype: Germline and junction disagree at one end, which may indicate a read error. The chain couples TRBV12-3 or TRBV12-4 to TRBJ1-2; D call uncertain. The CDR3 extends over 12 amino acids. CDR3 DNA: TGTGCCACCAGTACCCTATGGTACGGCTACACCTTC. This sequence encodes CATSTLWYGYTF.